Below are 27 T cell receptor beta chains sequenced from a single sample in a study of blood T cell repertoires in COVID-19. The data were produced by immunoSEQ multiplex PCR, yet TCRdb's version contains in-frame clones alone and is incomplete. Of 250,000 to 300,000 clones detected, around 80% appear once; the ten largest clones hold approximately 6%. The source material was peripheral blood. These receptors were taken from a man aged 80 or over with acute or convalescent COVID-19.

CDR3 sequence reads: CASSLQGAFTGELFF. The CDR3 DNA reads as TGCGCCAGCAGCTTGCAGGGGGCGTTCACCGGGGAGCTGTTTTTT. The rearrangement links TRBV5-1 to TRBJ2-2; 8 nucleotides align to TRBD1. With 1 base clipped from V and 4 bases from J, the junction kept 3 bases outside the gene matches. From germline, CDR1 is SGHRS and CDR2 YFSETQ. The CDR3 covers 15 residues.

CDR3 amino acids: CASSGGNNGNTIYF. DNA of the CDR3: TGCGCCAGCAGCGGGGGGAATAACGGAAACACCATATATTTT. The chain uses TRBV5-1 and TRBJ1-3, with D perhaps TRBD1 (5 bases). The CDR3 is 14 amino acids. Germline CDR1 SGHRS, CDR2 YFSETQ. The V end was cut by 4 bases, the J end by 4 bases, with 12 bases between.

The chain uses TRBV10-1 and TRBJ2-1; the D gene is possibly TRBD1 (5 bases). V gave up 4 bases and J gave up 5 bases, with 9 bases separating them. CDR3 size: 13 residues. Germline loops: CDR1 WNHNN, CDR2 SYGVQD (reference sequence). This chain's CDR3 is CASSGQMNNEQFF. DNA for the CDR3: TGCGCCAGCAGTGGACAGATGAACAATGAGCAGTTCTTC.

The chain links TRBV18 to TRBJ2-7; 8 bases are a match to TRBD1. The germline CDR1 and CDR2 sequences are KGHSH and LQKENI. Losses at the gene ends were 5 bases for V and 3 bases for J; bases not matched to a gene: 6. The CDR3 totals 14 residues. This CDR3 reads CASSSQGANYEQYF. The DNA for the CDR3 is TGTGCCAGCTCAAGTCAGGGGGCCAACTACGAGCAGTACTTC.

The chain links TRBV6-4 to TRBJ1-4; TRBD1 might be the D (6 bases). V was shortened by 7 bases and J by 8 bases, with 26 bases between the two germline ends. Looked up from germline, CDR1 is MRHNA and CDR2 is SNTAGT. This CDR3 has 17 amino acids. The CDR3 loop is CASMSWKDNRVNEKLFF. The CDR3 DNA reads TGTGCCAGCATGTCTTGGAAAGATAACAGGGTGAACGAAAAACTGTTTTTT.

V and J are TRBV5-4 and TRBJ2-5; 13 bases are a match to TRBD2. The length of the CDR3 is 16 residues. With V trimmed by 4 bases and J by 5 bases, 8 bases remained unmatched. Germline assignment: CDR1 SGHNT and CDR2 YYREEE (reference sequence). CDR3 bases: TGTGCCAGCAGCGCCCCGACTAGCGGGGGGTGGGAGACCCAGTACTTC. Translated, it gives CASSAPTSGGWETQYF.

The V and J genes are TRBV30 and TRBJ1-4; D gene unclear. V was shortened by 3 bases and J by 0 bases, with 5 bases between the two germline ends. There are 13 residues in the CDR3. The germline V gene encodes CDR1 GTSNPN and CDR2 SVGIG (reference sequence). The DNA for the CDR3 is TGTGCCTGGAGAAGAGCAACTAATGAAAAACTGTTTTTT. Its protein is CAWRRATNEKLFF.

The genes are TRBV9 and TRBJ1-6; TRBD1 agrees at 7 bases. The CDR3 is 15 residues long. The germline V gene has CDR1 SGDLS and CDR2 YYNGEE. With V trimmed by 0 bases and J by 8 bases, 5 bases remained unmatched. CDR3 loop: CASSVGGDSHSPLHF. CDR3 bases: TGTGCCAGCAGCGTAGGGGGGGACAGTCATTCACCCCTCCACTTT.

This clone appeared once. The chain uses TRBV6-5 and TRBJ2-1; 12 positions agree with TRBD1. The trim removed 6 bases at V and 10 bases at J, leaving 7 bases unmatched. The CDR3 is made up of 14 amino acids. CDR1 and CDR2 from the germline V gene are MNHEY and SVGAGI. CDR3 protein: CASRPGQGADEQFF. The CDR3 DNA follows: TGTGCCAGCAGACCGGGACAGGGGGCTGACGAGCAGTTCTTC.

CDR3 protein: CASSSGGLLTDTQYF. The CDR3 DNA is TGTGCCAGCAGCTCGGGCGGACTACTCACAGATACGCAGTATTTT. The chain employs TRBV7-3 and TRBJ2-3; D may be TRBD2 (6 bases). The CDR3 sequence is 15 residues long. V dropped 4 bases and J dropped 2 bases, with 13 bases sitting between them. Germline loops: CDR1 SGHTA, CDR2 FQGTGA.

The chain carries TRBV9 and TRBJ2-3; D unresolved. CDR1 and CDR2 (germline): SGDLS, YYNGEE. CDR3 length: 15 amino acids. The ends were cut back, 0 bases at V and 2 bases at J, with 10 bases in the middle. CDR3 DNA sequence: TGTGCCAGCAGCGTAGCCCTATCTATCACAGATACGCAGTATTTT. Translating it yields CASSVALSITDTQYF.

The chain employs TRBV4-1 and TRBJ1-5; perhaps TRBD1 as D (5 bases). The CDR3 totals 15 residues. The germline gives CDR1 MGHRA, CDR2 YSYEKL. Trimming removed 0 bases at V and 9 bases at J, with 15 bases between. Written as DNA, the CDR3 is TGCGCCAGCAGCCAAGATTATGAGGGACTTTGGCCCCAGCATTTT. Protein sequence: CASSQDYEGLWPQHF.

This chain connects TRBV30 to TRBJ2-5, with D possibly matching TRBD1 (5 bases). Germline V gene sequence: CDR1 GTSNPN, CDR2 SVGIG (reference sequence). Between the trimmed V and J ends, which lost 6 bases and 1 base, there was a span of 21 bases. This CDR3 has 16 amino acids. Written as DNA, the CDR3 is TGTGCCTGCGAACCTCCAGGGTCCTGGGGCCAAGAGACCCAGTACTTC. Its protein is CACEPPGSWGQETQYF.

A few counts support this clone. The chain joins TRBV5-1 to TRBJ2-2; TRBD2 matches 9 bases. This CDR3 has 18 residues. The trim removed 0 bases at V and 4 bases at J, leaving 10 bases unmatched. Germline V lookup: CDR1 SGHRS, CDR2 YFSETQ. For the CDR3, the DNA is TGCGCCAGCAGCTTGGTCGCGGGGGGGCAACGTGGCACCGGGGAGCTGTTTTTT. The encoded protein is CASSLVAGGQRGTGELFF.

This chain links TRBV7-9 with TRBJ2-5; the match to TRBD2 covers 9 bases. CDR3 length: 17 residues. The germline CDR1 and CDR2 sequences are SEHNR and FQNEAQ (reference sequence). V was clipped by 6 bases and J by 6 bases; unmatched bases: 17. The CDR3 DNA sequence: TGTGCCAGCAGTAATGGGCTAGCGGGAACCCGGATAAAGACCCAGTACTTC. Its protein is CASSNGLAGTRIKTQYF.

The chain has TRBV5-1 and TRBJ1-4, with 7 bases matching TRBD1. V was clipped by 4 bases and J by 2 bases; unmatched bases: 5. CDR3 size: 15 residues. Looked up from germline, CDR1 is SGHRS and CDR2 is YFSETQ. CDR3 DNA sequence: TGCGCCAGCAGCATCCCGACAGGGACTAATGAAAAACTGTTTTTT. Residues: CASSIPTGTNEKLFF.

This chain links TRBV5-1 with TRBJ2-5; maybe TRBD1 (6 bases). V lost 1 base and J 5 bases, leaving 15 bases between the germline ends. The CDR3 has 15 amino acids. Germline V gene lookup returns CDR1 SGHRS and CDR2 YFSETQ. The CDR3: CASSLTGSDGETQYF. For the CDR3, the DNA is TGCGCCAGCAGCTTGACAGGGAGCGATGGCGAGACCCAGTACTTC.

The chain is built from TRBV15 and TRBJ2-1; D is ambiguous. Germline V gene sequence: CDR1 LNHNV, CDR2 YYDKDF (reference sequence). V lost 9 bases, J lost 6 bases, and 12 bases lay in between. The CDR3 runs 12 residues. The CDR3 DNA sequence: TGTGCCACAATTTCGTCAGGCAATGAGCAGTTCTTC. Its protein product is CATISSGNEQFF.

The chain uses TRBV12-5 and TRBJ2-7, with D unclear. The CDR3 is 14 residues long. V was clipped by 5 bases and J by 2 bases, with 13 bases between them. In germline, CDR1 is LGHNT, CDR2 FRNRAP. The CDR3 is CASGLTGPTYEQYF. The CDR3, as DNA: TGTGCTAGTGGTCTAACGGGTCCTACCTACGAGCAGTACTTC.

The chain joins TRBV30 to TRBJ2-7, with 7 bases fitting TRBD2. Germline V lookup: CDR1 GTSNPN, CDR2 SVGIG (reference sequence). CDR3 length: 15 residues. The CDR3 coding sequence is TGTGCTTGCCCCAGGGAGGGAGTATTGGTCTACGAGCAGTACTTC. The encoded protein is CACPREGVLVYEQYF. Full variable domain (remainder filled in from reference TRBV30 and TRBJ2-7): SQTIHQWPATLVQPVGSPLSLECTVEGTSNPNLYWYRQAAGRGLQLLFYSVGIGQISSEVPQNLSASRPQDRQFILSSKKLLLSDSGFYLCACPREGVLVYEQYFGPGTRLTVT.

The CDR3 is CASSQGQGYEQYF. The CDR3 DNA reads as TGTGCCAGCTCACAAGGTCAGGGCTACGAGCAGTACTTC. The chain joins TRBV18 to TRBJ2-7; tentatively, D is TRBD1 (5 bases). V lost 4 bases to trimming and J lost 3 bases, with 10 bases between them. CDR3 length equals 13 residues. The germline V gene encodes CDR1 KGHSH and CDR2 LQKENI.

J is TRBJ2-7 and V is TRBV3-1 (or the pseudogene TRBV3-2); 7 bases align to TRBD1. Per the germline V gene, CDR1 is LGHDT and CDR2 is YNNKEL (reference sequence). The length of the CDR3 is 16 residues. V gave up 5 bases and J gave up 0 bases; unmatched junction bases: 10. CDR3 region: CASSETTGAGSYEQYF. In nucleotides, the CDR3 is TGTGCCAGCAGCGAAACCACAGGGGCTGGCTCCTACGAGCAGTACTTC.

DNA of the CDR3: TGTGCCAGCGCGGCGGGGGTCAATCAGCCCCAGCATTTT. It is translated as CASAAGVNQPQHF. This chain links TRBV6-5 with TRBJ1-5, with a possible D match to TRBD1 (5 bases). The V gene lost 8 bases and the J gene lost 3 bases, with 11 bases spanning the gap. Germline-derived CDR1 and CDR2 are MNHEY and SVGAGI. The CDR3 extends over 13 amino acids.

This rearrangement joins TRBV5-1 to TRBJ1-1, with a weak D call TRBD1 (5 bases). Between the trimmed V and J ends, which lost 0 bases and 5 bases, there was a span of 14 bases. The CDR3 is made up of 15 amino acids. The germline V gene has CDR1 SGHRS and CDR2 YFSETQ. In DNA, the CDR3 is TGCGCCAGCAGCTTGGATCGTCCGGGGGGGACTGAAGCTTTCTTT. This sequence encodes CASSLDRPGGTEAFF.

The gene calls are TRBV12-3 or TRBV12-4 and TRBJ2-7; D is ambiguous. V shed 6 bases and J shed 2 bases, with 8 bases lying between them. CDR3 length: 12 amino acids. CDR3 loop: CASSHDTYEQYF. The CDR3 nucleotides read TGTGCCAGCAGCCACGACACCTACGAGCAGTACTTC.

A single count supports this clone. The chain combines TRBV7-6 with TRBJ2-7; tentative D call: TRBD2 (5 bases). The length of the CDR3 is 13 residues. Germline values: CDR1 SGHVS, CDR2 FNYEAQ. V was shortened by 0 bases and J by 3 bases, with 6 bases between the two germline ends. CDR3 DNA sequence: TGTGCCAGCAGCTTAGCAACTAGCTACGAGCAGTACTTC. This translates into CASSLATSYEQYF.

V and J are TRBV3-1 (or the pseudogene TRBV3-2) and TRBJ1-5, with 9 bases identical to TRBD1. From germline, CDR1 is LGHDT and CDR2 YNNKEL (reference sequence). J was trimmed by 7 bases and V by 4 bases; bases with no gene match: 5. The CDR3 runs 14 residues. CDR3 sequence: CASSPGQGRQPQHF. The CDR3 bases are TGTGCCAGCAGCCCGGGACAGGGCCGACAGCCCCAGCATTTT.